The next 25 T cell receptor beta chains were all read from a single sample in a study of cytomegalovirus exposure and HLA in healthy donors. Amplification used 60 Vbeta primers and 13 Jbeta primers. This table comes from immunoSEQ multiplex PCR, and its TCRdb copy is limited to in-frame clones, with some not included. The sample yields more than 50,000 clones, about 67% seen once. The sample consisted of PBMCs. Receptors were obtained from a man aged 40-50 years in good health and CMV-seropositive.

The V and J genes are TRBV29-1 and TRBJ2-7; no clear D. Looked up from germline, CDR1 is SQVTM and CDR2 is ANQGSEA. V gave up 1 base and J gave up 5 bases, with 9 bases separating them. This CDR3 has 12 residues. CDR3 in DNA: TGCAGCGTTGAAGGGGTCAGCGACGAGCAGTACTTC. It translates to CSVEGVSDEQYF.

The chain recombines TRBV2 with TRBJ1-2; D unclear. The CDR3 loop spans 13 amino acids. Trimming took 4 bases from V and 8 from J, leaving 14 bases between them. The germline gives CDR1 SNHLY, CDR2 FYNNEI. CDR3 amino acids: CASSVSPVRGYTF. The DNA for the CDR3 is TGTGCCAGCAGTGTGTCCCCAGTGCGGGGCTACACCTTC. The full variable domain, in which reference TRBV2 and TRBJ1-2 provide the parts outside the CDR3, is EPEVTQTPSHQVTQMGQEVILRCVPISNHLYFYWYRQILGQKVEFLVSFYNNEISEKSEIFDDQFSVERPDGSNFTLKIRSTKLEDSAMYFCASSVSPVRGYTFGSGTRLTVV.

The V call is TRBV6-6, the J call TRBJ1-1; 7 bases are a match to TRBD1. Germline V gene sequence: CDR1 MNHNY, CDR2 SVGAGI (reference sequence). The V and J ends lost 7 bases and 8 bases, in that order; junction bases with no gene match: 10. The CDR3 runs to 13 residues. CDR3 in amino acids: CASIPNRGKEAFF. The CDR3 bases are TGTGCCAGCATCCCAAACAGGGGAAAAGAAGCTTTCTTT.

The chain couples TRBV6-5 to TRBJ1-2; D is undetermined. V was pared by 7 bases and J by 0 bases, with 6 bases between. The CDR3 is 12 residues long. CDR1 and CDR2 (germline): MNHEY, SVGAGI. CDR3 in DNA: TGTGCCAGCACCACAGCTAACTATGGCTACACCTTC. Translated: CASTTANYGYTF.

This clone has only a few counts. The chain is built from TRBV7-9 and TRBJ2-7; perhaps TRBD1 as D (6 bases). V lost 4 bases and J 0 bases, leaving 16 bases between the germline ends. Germline-derived CDR1 and CDR2 are SEHNR and FQNEAQ (reference sequence). The length of the CDR3 is 16 residues. CDR3 sequence (DNA): TGTGCCAGCAGCTCGCTTTCAGGGGTGAGCTCCTACGAGCAGTACTTC. It is translated as CASSSLSGVSSYEQYF. The variable domain in full, completed from reference TRBV7-9 and TRBJ2-7, reads DTGVSQNPRHKITKRGQNVTFRCDPISEHNRLYWYRQTLGQGPEFLTYFQNEAQLEKSRLLSDRFSAERPKGSFSTLEIQRTEQGDSAMYLCASSSLSGVSSYEQYFGPGTRLTVT.

The CDR3 region is CASSPILTRGRNTEAFF. CDR3 sequence (DNA): TGTGCCAGCTCACCAATACTTACCAGGGGCAGGAACACTGAAGCTTTCTTT. V usage is TRBV18 and J usage is TRBJ1-1; weak D call: TRBD1 (6 bases). Trimming removed 2 bases from V and 1 base from J, with 17 bases in between. Germline V gene data show CDR1 as KGHSH and CDR2 as LQKENI. The CDR3 sequence is 17 residues long.

The chain joins TRBV29-1 to TRBJ2-6; D gene ambiguous. This CDR3 is built from 12 residues. V was cut by 7 bases and J by 0 bases, with 4 bases left in between. Germline values: CDR1 SQVTM, CDR2 ANQGSEA. Here the CDR3 reads CSASSGANVLTF. CDR3 coding DNA: TGCAGCGCCTCCTCTGGGGCCAACGTCCTGACTTTC.

The V gene is TRBV28, the J gene TRBJ2-7, with 7 bases lining up with TRBD1. CDR3 length: 14 residues. With 7 bases clipped from V and 0 bases from J, the junction kept 6 bases outside the gene matches. Germline V lookup: CDR1 MDHEN, CDR2 SYDVKM. The CDR3 loop reads CASTSRGPSYEQYF. CDR3 DNA: TGTGCCAGCACCTCTAGGGGGCCCTCCTACGAGCAGTACTTC.

The chain carries TRBV29-1 and TRBJ1-1; D may be TRBD1 (6 bases). This CDR3 is 13 amino acids long. Germline V gene sequence: CDR1 SQVTM, CDR2 ANQGSEA. Trimming removed 6 bases at V and 5 bases at J, with 16 bases between. CDR3 amino acids: CSVTHRVRTEAFF. The CDR3 DNA reads as TGCAGCGTCACCCACAGGGTACGGACTGAAGCTTTCTTT.

The chain joins TRBV5-8 to TRBJ1-2; the D gene is possibly TRBD1 (5 bases). The germline V gene has CDR1 SGHTS and CDR2 YDEGEE. The CDR3 spans 15 residues. The V gene lost 0 bases and the J gene lost 7 bases, with 16 bases spanning the gap. The CDR3 DNA reads TGTGCCAGCAGCTTGGCCTTCGTAGGGGCAGGTGGCTACACCTTC. Translating gives CASSLAFVGAGGYTF.

The DNA of the CDR3 is TGCAGCGTCAGCGGACAGGGGAACTATGGCTACACCTTC. This gives the protein CSVSGQGNYGYTF. The chain joins TRBV29-1 to TRBJ1-2, with 9 bases identical to TRBD1. The CDR3 has 13 residues. V shed 6 bases, J shed 2 bases, and the junction held 4 bases outside the gene matches. CDR1 is SQVTM, CDR2 ANQGSEA, per germline.

This clone has just a few counts. The rearrangement uses TRBV6-5 and TRBJ1-2; maybe TRBD1 (6 bases). V lost 0 bases and J lost 8, with 13 bases in between. Looked up from germline, CDR1 is MNHEY and CDR2 is SVGAGI. This CDR3 comprises 14 residues. DNA of the CDR3: TGTGCCAGCAGTTACTCCGGGGGGGCGCTGGGCTACACCTTC. Its protein product is CASSYSGGALGYTF.

This clone was detected only once. The rearrangement links TRBV18 to TRBJ1-2; 9 nucleotides match TRBD1. J gave up 4 bases and V 4 bases, and 13 bases lay outside the gene matches. CDR1 and CDR2 from the germline V gene are KGHSH and LQKENI. This CDR3 spans 17 amino acids. CDR3 loop: CASSLDRGSTDRYGYTF. DNA for the CDR3: TGTGCCAGCTCACTGGACAGGGGTTCCACGGATCGCTATGGCTACACCTTC.

The genes are TRBV13 and TRBJ2-3; 9 positions agree with TRBD2. With 0 bases clipped from V and 2 bases from J, the junction kept 3 bases outside the gene matches. The CDR3 is made up of 16 amino acids. The germline CDR1 and CDR2 sequences are PRHDT and FYEKMQ (reference sequence). The CDR3 spells CASSLGGTSYTDTQYF. The CDR3 nucleotides read TGTGCCAGCAGCTTAGGGGGGACTAGCTACACAGATACGCAGTATTTT.

CDR3 DNA: TGTGCCAGCAGTTACGGAAGACAGGGAGGATCACCCCTCCACTTT. Residues: CASSYGRQGGSPLHF. The genes are TRBV6-5 and TRBJ1-6; the match to TRBD1 covers 7 bases. CDR1 MNHEY and CDR2 SVGAGI come from the germline V gene. The CDR3 has 15 residues. With 2 bases clipped from V and 10 bases from J, the junction kept 8 bases outside the gene matches.

CDR3: CASSSIGRGSPLHF. CDR3 nucleotides: TGTGCCAGCAGCTCTATAGGCAGGGGTTCACCCCTCCACTTT. The V gene is TRBV7-9, the J gene TRBJ1-6; possible D gene TRBD1, 6 bases. This CDR3 region has 14 residues. CDR1 is SEHNR and CDR2 is FQNEAQ in the germline V gene (reference sequence). Trimming pared 4 bases from V and 9 bases from J, leaving 13 bases between.

CDR3 in DNA: TGCGCCAGCAGCCTGGGCCTGACAGATACGCAGTATTTT. Translation: CASSLGLTDTQYF. V and J are TRBV4-3 and TRBJ2-3, with D unclear. Trimming stripped 4 bases from V and 3 bases from J, with 8 bases between. The CDR3 runs to 13 residues. CDR1 LGHNA and CDR2 YSLEER come from the germline V gene.

The chain carries TRBV7-2 and TRBJ1-2, with D possibly being TRBD1 (6 bases). Trimming left V 2 bases short and J 4 bases short, with 11 bases between. The V gene's germline CDR1 is SGHTA and CDR2 FQGNSA. The CDR3 length is 14 residues. The CDR3 loop is CASSLTTGTYGYTF. The DNA of the CDR3 is TGTGCCAGCAGCTTAACTACAGGGACCTATGGCTACACCTTC. Full variable domain (outside the CDR3, taken from reference TRBV7-2 and TRBJ1-2): GAGVSQSPSNKVTEKGKDVELRCDPISGHTALYWYRQSLGQGLEFLIYFQGNSAPDKSGLPSDRFSAERTGGSVSTLTIQRTQQEDSAVYLCASSLTTGTYGYTFGSGTRLTVV.

The V and J genes are TRBV5-4 and TRBJ1-1, with D possibly TRBD1 on 5 matching bases. Looked up from germline, CDR1 is SGHNT and CDR2 is YYREEE (reference sequence). Trimming took off 5 bases at V and 7 bases at J, with 21 bases between the two ends. The CDR3 runs to 15 residues. The CDR3 reads CASRPPGLTRGEAFF. The CDR3 DNA reads TGTGCCAGCAGGCCTCCGGGACTTACTAGGGGTGAAGCTTTCTTT.

The rearrangement joins TRBV19 to TRBJ2-2, with TRBD2 as a possible D gene (6 bases). The V gene's germline CDR1 is LNHDA and CDR2 SQIVND (reference sequence). V lost 7 bases and J lost 4, with 19 bases in between. The CDR3 runs to 16 residues. CDR3 DNA sequence: TGTGCCAGTACTCCGCTGAGAGGGGAGGTCACCGGGGAGCTGTTTTTT. Translation gives CASTPLRGEVTGELFF.

The rearrangement links TRBV19 to TRBJ2-1; TRBD1 matches 9 bases. V trimming: 4 bases; J trimming: 8 bases; junction bases outside the gene matches: 6. This CDR3 has 14 amino acids. Germline V gene sequence: CDR1 LNHDA, CDR2 SQIVND (reference sequence). The CDR3 reads CASSTGTGYHEQFF. The CDR3 region has the DNA TGTGCCAGTAGTACCGGGACAGGGTATCATGAGCAGTTCTTC.

The rearrangement joins TRBV10-3 to TRBJ1-5, with 9 bases aligning to TRBD1. V lost 2 bases and J lost 3; bases outside the gene matches: 2. Per the germline V gene, CDR1 is ENHRY and CDR2 is SYGVKD. The CDR3 covers 15 residues. CDR3 DNA: TGTGCCATCAGTGAGGGACAGGGGAACAATCAGCCCCAGCATTTT. Translation gives CAISEGQGNNQPQHF.

J is TRBJ1-1 and V is TRBV6-4; no definite D call. Trimming shortened V by 2 bases and J by 6 bases, and 13 bases separated the two germline ends. Germline assignment: CDR1 MRHNA and CDR2 SNTAGT. This CDR3 comprises 14 residues. The DNA of the CDR3 is TGTGCCAGCAGTGACGGACTGGGGAAGGCTGAAGCTTTCTTT. This translates into CASSDGLGKAEAFF.

This clone occurred a few times. Here the CDR3 DNA reads TGTGCCTGGAGGGGATGGGGGCTTCGTGGCTACACCTTC. Its protein is CAWRGWGLRGYTF. The chain carries TRBV30 and TRBJ1-2, with TRBD1 as a possible D gene (6 bases). The germline V gene encodes CDR1 GTSNPN and CDR2 SVGIG (reference sequence). This CDR3 has 13 residues. Trimming took off 3 bases at V and 7 bases at J, with 15 bases between the two ends.

V gene TRBV5-1 combines with J gene TRBJ1-3; D is unresolved. The CDR3 has 16 residues. Germline CDR1 SGHRS, CDR2 YFSETQ. Trimming pared 8 bases from V and 0 bases from J, leaving 18 bases between. The CDR3 sequence: CASTVTGISSGNTIYF. In DNA, the CDR3 is TGCGCCAGTACGGTCACGGGGATCAGCTCTGGAAACACCATATATTTT.